The clone carrying this T cell receptor (beta chain) showed up just once. Antigen specificity is unknown. A far bigger clonotype differs at one base, so this is likely a read error. This specimen belongs to a study of regulatory T cells in long-lasting Graves disease. Findings of the study overall: Persistent patients shared more public clonotypes (over 2,500) than new patients (roughly 970).

The time point denotes: newly diagnosed GD, antithyroid drugs for less than 3 months. After RNA was extracted from PBMCs, the TCR library was made from it. Germline loops: CDR1 SGHAT, CDR2 FQNNGV. The CDR3 is 15 amino acids. V gave up 2 bases and J gave up 6 bases; unmatched junction bases: 5. CDR3-region Arm-PCR and iRepertoire HTBI primers produced the TCR beta libraries. One entry per CDR3 protein, called by TCRdb with MiXCR from the multiplex PCR reads. The table has around 250,000 distinct CDR3 sequences, 20% to 25% seen once; the top ten hold approximately 15%. The source is a female donor with Graves disease. The gene calls are TRBV11-2 and TRBJ2-3; 10 positions match TRBD1. The sequencing used peripheral blood mononuclear cells (PBMCs), collected at new diagnosis, from a patient treated with antithyroid drugs. In nucleotides, the CDR3 is TGTGCCAGCAGCTTACGGGGACAGGGGAAGGATACGCAGTATTTT. It encodes CASSLRGQGKDTQYF.